The T cell receptor beta chain under discussion was sequenced for a study of T cell responses to AZD1222 COVID-19 vaccine. Study at large: Researchers grouped second doses given at about 4 or about 12 weeks into one pool. Study-wide findings and caveats: Seropositive at baseline were only five or six AZD1222 recipients.

As concerns this clone: Antigen: not known.

Sequenced by immunoSEQ multiplex PCR; TCRdb stores in-frame clones only, minus some. The sample lists 240,000 or so clones; roughly 93% were seen once. The source material was peripheral blood, sampled on day 0 of AZD1222 vaccination. The TCR comes from an adult in good health.

The CDR3 region has the DNA TGTGCCAGCAGCTTAAGGGTTACAAGCTCCTACGAGCAGTACTTC. It yields the protein CASSLRVTSSYEQYF. V and J are TRBV7-2 and TRBJ2-7; unclear D gene. The ends were cut back, 2 bases at V and 0 bases at J, with 11 bases in the middle. CDR1 SGHTA and CDR2 FQGNSA come from the germline V gene. This CDR3 is built from 15 residues.